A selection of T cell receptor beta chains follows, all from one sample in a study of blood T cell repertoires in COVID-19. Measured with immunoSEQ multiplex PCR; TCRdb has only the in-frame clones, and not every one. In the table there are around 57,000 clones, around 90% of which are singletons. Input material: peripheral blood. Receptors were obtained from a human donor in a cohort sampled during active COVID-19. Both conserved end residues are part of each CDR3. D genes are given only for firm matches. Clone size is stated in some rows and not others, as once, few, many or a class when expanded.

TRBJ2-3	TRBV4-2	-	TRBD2	TGTGCCAGCAGCCAAGATCCTCGGGGGGGCGTTACAGATACGCAGTATTTT	CASSQDPRGGVTDTQYF
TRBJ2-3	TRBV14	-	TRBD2	TGTGCCAGCAGCCAACTAGCGGTTAACACAGATACGCAGTATTTT	CASSQLAVNTDTQYF
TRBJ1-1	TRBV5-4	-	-	TGTGCCAGCAGCCCTCGTGGGGCAGCAGGGTCTGAAGCTTTCTTT	CASSPRGAAGSEAFF
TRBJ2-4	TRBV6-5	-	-	TGTGCCAGCAGGCACCCGGCGGGACAGAAAAACATTCAGTACTTC	CASRHPAGQKNIQYF
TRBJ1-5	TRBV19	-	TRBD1	TGTGCCAGTAGTCCGCAGGGGGAGAATCAGCCCCAGCATTTT	CASSPQGENQPQHF
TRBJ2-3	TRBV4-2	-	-	TGTGCCAGCAGCCAAGTTGCGAGGGGGGGGACTACGCAGTATTTT	CASSQVARGGTTQYF
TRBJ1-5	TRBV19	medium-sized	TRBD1	TGTGCCAGTGGCCGACAGGGTGAGAATCAGCCCCAGCATTTT	CASGRQGENQPQHF
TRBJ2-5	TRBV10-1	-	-	TGCGCCAGCAGTGAGTCCCGGTTTGGGACCCAGTACTTC	CASSESRFGTQYF
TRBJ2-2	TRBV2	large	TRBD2	TGTGCCAGCAGTGAGGCGGTAGCGGGTGCCGCCGGGGAGCTGTTTTTT	CASSEAVAGAAGELFF
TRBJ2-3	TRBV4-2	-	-	TGTGCCAGCAGCCAAGAAATAGGAGTCCCAGATACGCAGTATTTT	CASSQEIGVPDTQYF
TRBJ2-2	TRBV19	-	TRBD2	TGTGCCAGTAGCCGGACTAGGGGTTATGGTGCGGGCGGGGAGCTGTTTTTT	CASSRTRGYGAGGELFF
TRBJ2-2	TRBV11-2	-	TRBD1	TGTGCCAGCACTAACAGGGGGCGAGGTGGGGAGCTGTTTTTT	CASTNRGRGGELFF
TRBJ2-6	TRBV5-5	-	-	TGTGCCAGCAGCTATTATACCAGGGGAACTGGGGCCAACGTCCTGACTTTC	CASSYYTRGTGANVLTF
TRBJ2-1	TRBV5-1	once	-	TGCGCCAGCAGCTTGAGGCGGGTAGAATACAATGAGCAGTTCTTC	CASSLRRVEYNEQFF
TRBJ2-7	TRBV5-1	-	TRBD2	TGCGCCAGCAGGACGGGACTAGCGAGCGAGCAGTACTTC	CASRTGLASEQYF
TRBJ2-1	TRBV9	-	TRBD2	TGTGCCAGCAGCGTAGCCGCTAGCGGGAGCTCCTACAATGAGCAGTTCTTC	CASSVAASGSSYNEQFF